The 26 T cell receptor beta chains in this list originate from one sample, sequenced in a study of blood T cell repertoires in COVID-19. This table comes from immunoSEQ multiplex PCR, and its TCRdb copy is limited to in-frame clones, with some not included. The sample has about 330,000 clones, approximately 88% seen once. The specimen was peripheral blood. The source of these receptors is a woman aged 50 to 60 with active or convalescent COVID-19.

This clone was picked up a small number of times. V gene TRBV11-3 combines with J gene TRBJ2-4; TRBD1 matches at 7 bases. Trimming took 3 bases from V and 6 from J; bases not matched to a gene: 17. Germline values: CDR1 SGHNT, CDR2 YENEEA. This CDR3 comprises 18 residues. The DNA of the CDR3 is TGTGCCAGCAGCTTGTTATTAAAGGACAGGTCGTTATTAAACATTCAGTACTTC. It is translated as CASSLLLKDRSLLNIQYF.

The CDR3 protein is CASGLVISTPEKLFF. In DNA form, the CDR3 reads TGTGCTAGTGGTTTGGTAATCAGTACACCTGAAAAACTGTTTTTT. This rearrangement joins TRBV12-5 to TRBJ1-4; unclear D gene. The CDR3 spans 15 residues. The V gene lost 0 bases and the J gene lost 7 bases, with 12 bases spanning the gap. Germline-derived CDR1 and CDR2 are LGHNT and FRNRAP.

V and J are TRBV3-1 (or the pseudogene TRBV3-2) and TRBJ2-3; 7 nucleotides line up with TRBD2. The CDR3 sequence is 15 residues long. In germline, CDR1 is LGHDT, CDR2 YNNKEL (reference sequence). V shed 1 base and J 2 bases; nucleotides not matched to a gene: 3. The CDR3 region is CASSQAGTNTDTQYF. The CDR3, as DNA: TGTGCCAGCAGCCAAGCCGGGACTAACACAGATACGCAGTATTTT.

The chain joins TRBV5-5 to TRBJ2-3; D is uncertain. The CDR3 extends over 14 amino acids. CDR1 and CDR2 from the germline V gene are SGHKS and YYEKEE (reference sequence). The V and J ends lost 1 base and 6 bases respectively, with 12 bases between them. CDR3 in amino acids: CASSLLSYEDTQYF. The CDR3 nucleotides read TGTGCCAGCAGCTTGCTGTCTTACGAGGATACGCAGTATTTT.

DNA for the CDR3: TGTGCCAGCAGCCAAGAGCAGGGAAAAGGTGGCTACACCTTC. Translating it yields CASSQEQGKGGYTF. V usage is TRBV4-2 and J usage is TRBJ1-2, with D possibly being TRBD1 (5 bases). CDR3 length: 14 amino acids. Germline CDR1 and CDR2: LGHNA and YNFKEQ. Trimming stripped 0 bases from V and 7 bases from J, with 12 bases between.

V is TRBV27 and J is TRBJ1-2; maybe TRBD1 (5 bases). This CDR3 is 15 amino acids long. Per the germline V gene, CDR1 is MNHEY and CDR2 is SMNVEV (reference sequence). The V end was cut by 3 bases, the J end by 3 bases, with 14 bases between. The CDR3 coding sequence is TGTGCCAGCAGTTTTGGAGCAGGGCTTGACTATGGCTACACCTTC. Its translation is CASSFGAGLDYGYTF.

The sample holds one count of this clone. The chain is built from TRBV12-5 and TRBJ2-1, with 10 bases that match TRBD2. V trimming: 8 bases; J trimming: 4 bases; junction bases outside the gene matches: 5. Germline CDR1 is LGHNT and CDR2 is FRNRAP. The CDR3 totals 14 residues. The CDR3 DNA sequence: TGTGCTAGTAGCGGGAGGGCCGGGTACAATGAGCAGTTCTTC. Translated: CASSGRAGYNEQFF.

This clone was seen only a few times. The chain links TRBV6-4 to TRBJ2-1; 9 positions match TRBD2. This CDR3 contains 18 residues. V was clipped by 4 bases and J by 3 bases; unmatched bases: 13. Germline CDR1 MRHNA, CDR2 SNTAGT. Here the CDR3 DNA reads TGTGCCAGCAGTGCATCCTTAGCGGGAGCAGCAAACTACAATGAGCAGTTCTTC. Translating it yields CASSASLAGAANYNEQFF.

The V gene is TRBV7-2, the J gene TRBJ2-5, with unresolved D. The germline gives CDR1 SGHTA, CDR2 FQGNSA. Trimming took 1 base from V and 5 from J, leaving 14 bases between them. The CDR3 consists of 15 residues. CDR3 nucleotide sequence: TGTGCCAGCAGCTTAGGTGCTGTTTGGGCCGAGACCCAGTACTTC. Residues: CASSLGAVWAETQYF.

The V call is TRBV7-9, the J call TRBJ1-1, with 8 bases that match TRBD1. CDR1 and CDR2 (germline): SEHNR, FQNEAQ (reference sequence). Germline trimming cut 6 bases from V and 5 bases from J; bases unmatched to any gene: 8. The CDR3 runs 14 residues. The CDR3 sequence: CASRSPDRGTEAFF. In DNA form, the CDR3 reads TGTGCCAGCAGGTCCCCCGACAGGGGAACTGAAGCTTTCTTT.

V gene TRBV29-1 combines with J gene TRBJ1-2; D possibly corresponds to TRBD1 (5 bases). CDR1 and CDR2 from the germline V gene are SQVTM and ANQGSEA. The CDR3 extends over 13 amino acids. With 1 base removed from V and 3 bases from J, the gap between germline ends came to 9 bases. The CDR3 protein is CSVEVATDYGYTF. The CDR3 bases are TGCAGCGTTGAAGTGGCGACAGACTATGGCTACACCTTC.

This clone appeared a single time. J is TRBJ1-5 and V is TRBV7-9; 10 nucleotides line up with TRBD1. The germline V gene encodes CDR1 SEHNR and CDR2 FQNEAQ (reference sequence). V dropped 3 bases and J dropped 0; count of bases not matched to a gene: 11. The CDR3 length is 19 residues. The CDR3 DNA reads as TGTGCCAGCAGCTTTAATCCCGGGACAGGGGAGTATAGCAATCAGCCCCAGCATTTT. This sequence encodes CASSFNPGTGEYSNQPQHF.

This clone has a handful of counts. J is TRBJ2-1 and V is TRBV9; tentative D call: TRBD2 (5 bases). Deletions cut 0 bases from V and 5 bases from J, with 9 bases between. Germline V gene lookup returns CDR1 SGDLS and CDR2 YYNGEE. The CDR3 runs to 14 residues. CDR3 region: CASSVVGLDNEQFF. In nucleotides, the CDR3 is TGTGCCAGCAGCGTAGTAGGACTGGACAATGAGCAGTTCTTC.

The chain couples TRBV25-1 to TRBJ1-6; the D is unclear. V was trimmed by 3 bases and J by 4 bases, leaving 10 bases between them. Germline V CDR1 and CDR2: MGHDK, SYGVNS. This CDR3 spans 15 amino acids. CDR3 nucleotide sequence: TGTGCCAGCAGTGATTCGGTGGAGTATAATTCACCCCTCCACTTT. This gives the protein CASSDSVEYNSPLHF.

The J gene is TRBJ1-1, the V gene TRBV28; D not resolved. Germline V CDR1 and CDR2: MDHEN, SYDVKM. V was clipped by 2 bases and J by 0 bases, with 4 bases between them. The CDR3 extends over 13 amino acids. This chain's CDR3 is CASSLPMNTEAFF. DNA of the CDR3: TGTGCCAGCAGTTTACCCATGAACACTGAAGCTTTCTTT.

CDR3 residues: CASSPGTGGVYEQYF. DNA of the CDR3: TGTGCCAGCAGCCCTGGGACAGGGGGAGTTTACGAGCAGTACTTC. The V and J genes are TRBV5-6 and TRBJ2-7; 11 bases line up with TRBD1. Germline-derived CDR1 and CDR2 are SGHDT and YYEEEE. The junction had 7 bases not matched to a gene; V was cut back by 4 bases and J by 4 bases. The CDR3 spans 15 residues.

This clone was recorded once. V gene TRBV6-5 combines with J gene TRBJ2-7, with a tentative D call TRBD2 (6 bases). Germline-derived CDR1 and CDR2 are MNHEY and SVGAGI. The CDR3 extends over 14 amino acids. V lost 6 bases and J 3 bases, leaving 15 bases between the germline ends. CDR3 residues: CASSTWGEGYEQYF. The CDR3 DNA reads TGTGCCAGCAGCACTTGGGGGGAAGGCTACGAGCAGTACTTC.

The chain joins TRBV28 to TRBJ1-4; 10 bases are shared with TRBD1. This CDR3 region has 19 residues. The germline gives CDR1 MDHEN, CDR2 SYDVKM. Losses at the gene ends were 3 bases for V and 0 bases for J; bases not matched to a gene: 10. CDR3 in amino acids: CASSFTWGQGSSTNEKLFF. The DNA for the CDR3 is TGTGCCAGCAGTTTTACATGGGGACAGGGGTCATCAACTAATGAAAAACTGTTTTTT.

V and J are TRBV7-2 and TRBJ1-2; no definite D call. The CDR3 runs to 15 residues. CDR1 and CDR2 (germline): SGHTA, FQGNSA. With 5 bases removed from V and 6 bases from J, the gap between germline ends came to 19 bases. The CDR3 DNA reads TGTGCCAGCAGCCCGTCTTTCGGGGTTCAGAATGGCTACACCTTC. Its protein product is CASSPSFGVQNGYTF.

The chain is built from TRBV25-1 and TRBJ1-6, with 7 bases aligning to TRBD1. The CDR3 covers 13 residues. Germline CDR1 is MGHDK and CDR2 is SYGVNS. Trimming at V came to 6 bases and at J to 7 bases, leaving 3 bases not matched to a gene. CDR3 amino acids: CASRTGRNSPLHF. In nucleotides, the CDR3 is TGTGCCAGCAGGACAGGGAGAAATTCACCCCTCCACTTT.

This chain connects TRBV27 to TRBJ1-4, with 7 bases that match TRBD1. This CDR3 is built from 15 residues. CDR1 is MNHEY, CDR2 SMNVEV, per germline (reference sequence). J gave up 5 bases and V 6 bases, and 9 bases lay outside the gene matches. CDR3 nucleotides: TGTGCCAGCAGGGAGGGGGCGAGGCGGAATGAAAAACTGTTTTTT. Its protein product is CASREGARRNEKLFF.

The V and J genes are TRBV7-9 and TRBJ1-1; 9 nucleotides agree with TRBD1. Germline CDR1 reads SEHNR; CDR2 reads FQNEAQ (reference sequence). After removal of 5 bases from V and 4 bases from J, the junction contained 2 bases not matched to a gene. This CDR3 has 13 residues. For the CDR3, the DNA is TGTGCCAGCAGCCCGACAGGGGGCACTGAAGCTTTCTTT. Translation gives CASSPTGGTEAFF.

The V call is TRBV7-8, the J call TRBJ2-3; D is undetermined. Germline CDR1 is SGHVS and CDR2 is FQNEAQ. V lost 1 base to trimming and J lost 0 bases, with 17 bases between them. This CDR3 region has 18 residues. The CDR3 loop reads CASSLVAEEPISTDTQYF. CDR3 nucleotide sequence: TGTGCCAGCAGCTTAGTGGCGGAAGAACCGATTAGCACAGATACGCAGTATTTT.

In nucleotides, the CDR3 is TGCGCCAGCAGCCAAGTATCGGGGTCGAATGGCTACACCTTC. Its translation is CASSQVSGSNGYTF. This chain uses TRBV4-1 with TRBJ1-2; no clear D gene. Germline V gives CDR1 MGHRA, CDR2 YSYEKL. The length of the CDR3 is 14 residues. Trimming took off 1 base at V and 6 bases at J, with 12 bases between the two ends.

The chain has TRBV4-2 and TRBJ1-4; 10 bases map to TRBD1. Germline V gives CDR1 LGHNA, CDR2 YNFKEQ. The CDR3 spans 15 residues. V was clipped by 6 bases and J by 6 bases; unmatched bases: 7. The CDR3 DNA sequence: TGTGCCAGCAGTCGAACCGGGACAGGGGATGAAAAACTGTTTTTT. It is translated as CASSRTGTGDEKLFF.

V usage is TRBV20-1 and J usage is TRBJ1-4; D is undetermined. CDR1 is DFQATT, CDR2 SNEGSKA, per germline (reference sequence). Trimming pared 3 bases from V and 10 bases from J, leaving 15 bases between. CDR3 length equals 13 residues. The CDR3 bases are TGCAGTGCTAGTCTAGGGAAAGAGGGAAAACTGTTTTTT. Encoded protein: CSASLGKEGKLFF.